Here is one TCR beta chain with its context. The antigen remains unidentified. The CDR3 runs to 13 residues. The germline CDR1 and CDR2 sequences are GTSNPN and SVGIG (reference sequence). With 0 bases removed from V and 3 bases from J, the gap between germline ends came to 8 bases. This specimen comes from a study of chemoradiotherapy in HPV16-positive cancers. Study results and caveats: Only two HPV16-positive patients supplied the functional HPV-specificity definition.

Assay: immunoSEQ multiplex PCR; the TCRdb copy retains only in-frame clones and omits some. The profile shows 30,000 to 40,000 clones, roughly 78% of them singletons. The material sequenced was blood, taken from a patient who underwent chemoradiotherapy. This receptor was identified in a human donor with HPV-associated anogenital cancer. This sequence joins TRBV30 and TRBJ1-1, with D unresolved. The CDR3 nucleotides read TGTGCCTGGAGTGTACGGGGAGACACTGAAGCTTTCTTT. This codes for CAWSVRGDTEAFF.